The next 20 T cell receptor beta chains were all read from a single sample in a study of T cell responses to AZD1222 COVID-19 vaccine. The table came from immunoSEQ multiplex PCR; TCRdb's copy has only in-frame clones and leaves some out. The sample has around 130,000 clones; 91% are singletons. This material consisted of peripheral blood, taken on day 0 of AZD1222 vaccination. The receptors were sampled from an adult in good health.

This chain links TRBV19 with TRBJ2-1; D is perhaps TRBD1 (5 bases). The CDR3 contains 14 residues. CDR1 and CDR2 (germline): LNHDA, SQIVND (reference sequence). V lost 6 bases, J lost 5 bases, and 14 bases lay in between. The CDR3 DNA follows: TGTGCCAGTAGAGTGCCAGGGCGTAACAATGAGCAGTTCTTC. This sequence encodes CASRVPGRNNEQFF.

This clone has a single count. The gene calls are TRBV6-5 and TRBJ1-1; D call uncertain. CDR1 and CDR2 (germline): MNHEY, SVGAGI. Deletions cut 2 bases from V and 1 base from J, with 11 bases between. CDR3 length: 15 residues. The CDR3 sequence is CASSYVRSGNTEAFF. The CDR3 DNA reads TGTGCCAGCAGTTACGTTAGGTCGGGGAACACTGAAGCTTTCTTT.

The CDR3 is CASSLYRGEGTDTQYF. CDR3 sequence (DNA): TGCGCCAGCAGCTTATACAGGGGCGAGGGCACAGATACGCAGTATTTT. This chain connects TRBV5-1 to TRBJ2-3; TRBD1 aligns across 7 bases. V was pared by 2 bases and J by 1 base, with 7 bases of the junction left unmatched. The germline V gene has CDR1 SGHRS and CDR2 YFSETQ. This CDR3 spans 16 amino acids.

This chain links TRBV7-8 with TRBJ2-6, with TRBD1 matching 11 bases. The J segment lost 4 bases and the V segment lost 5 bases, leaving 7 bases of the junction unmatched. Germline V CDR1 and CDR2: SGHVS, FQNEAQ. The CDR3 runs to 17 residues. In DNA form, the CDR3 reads TGTGCCAGCAGCACCCGGACAGGGGGCAAGGGGGCCAACGTCCTGACTTTC. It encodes CASSTRTGGKGANVLTF.

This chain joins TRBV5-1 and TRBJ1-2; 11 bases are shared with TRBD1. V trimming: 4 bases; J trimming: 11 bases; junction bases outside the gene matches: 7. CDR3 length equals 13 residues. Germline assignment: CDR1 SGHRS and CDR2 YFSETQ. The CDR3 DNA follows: TGCGCCAGCAGCCCCGGACAGGGGGCGCGGTACACCTTC. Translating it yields CASSPGQGARYTF.

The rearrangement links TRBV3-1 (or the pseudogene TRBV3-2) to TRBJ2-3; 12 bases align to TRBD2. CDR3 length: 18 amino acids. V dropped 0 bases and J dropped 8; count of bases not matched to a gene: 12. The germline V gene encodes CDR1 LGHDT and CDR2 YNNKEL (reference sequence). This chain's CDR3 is CASSQDRLAGGPGGTQYF. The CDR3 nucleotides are TGTGCCAGCAGCCAAGACCGCCTAGCGGGAGGGCCCGGTGGTACGCAGTATTTT.

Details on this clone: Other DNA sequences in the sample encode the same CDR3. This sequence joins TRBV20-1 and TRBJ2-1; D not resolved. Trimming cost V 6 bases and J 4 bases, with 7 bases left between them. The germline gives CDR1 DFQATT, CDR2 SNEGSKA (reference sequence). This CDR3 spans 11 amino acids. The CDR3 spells CSARWYNEQFF. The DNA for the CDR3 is TGCAGTGCACGATGGTACAATGAGCAGTTCTTC.

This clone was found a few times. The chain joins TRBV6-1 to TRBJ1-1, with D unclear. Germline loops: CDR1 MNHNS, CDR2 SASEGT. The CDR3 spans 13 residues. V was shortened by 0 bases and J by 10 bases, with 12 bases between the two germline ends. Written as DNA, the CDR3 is TGTGCCAGCAGTGAAGCTCAAGCTCGAACAGCTTTCTTT. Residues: CASSEAQARTAFF.

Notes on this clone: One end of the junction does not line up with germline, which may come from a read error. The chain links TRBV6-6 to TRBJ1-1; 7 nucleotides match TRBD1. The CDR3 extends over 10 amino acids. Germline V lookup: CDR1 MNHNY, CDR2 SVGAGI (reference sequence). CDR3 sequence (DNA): TGTGCCAGCAGTCCTGGGACAGAACCTTTT. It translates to CASSPGTEPF.

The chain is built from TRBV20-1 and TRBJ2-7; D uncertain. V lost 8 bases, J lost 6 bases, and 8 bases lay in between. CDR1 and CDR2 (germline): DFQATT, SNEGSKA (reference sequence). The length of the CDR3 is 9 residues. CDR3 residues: CSTTVEQYF. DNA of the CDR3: TGCAGTACCACCGTCGAGCAGTACTTC.

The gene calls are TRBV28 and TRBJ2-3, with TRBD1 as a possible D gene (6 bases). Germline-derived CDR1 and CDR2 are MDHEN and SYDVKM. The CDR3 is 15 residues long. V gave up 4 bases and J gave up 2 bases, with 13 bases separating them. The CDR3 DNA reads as TGTGCCAGCAGTTGGGGGCGGGTATACACAGATACGCAGTATTTT. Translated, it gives CASSWGRVYTDTQYF. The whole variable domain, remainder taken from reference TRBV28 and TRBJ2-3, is DVKVTQSSRYLVKRTGEKVFLECVQDMDHENMFWYRQDPGLGLRLIYFSYDVKMKEKGDIPEGYSVSREKKERFSLILESASTNQTSMYLCASSWGRVYTDTQYFGPGTRLTVL.

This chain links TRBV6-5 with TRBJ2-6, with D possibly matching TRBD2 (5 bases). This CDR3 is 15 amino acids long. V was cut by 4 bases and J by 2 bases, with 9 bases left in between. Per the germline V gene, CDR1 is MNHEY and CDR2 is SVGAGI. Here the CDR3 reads CASSSGSTGANVLTF. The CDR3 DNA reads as TGTGCCAGCAGTTCGGGGTCGACTGGGGCCAACGTCCTGACTTTC.

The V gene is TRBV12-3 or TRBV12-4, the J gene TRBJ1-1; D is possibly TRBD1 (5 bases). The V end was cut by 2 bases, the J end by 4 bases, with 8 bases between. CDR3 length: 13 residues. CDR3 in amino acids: CASSLFGGTEAFF. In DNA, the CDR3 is TGTGCCAGCAGTTTATTCGGGGGCACTGAAGCTTTCTTT.

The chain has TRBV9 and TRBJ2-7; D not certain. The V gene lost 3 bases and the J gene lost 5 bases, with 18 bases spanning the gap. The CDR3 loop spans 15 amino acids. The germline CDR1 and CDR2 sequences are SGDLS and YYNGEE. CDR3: CASSARREGIDEQYF. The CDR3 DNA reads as TGTGCCAGCAGCGCCAGGCGCGAAGGGATAGACGAGCAGTACTTC.

The CDR3 DNA is TGTGCCAGCAGCCCCCCCGGCTCAGGGGCCTCCAATGAAAAACTGTTTTTT. Its protein is CASSPPGSGASNEKLFF. This sequence joins TRBV3-1 (or the pseudogene TRBV3-2) and TRBJ1-4, with D possibly TRBD1 on 6 matching bases. CDR3 length: 17 amino acids. Germline CDR1 reads LGHDT; CDR2 reads YNNKEL (reference sequence). V was cut by 4 bases and J by 5 bases, with 20 bases left in between.

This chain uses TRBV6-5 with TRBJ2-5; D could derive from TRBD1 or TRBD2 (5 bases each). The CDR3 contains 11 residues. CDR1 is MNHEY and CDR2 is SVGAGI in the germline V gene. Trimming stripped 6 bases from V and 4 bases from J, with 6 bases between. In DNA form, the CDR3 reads TGTGCCAGCAGGGGACCAGAGACCCAGTACTTC. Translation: CASRGPETQYF.

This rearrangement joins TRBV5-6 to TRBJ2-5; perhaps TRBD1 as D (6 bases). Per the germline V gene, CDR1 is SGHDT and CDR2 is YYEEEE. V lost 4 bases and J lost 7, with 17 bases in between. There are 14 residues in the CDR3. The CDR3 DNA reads TGTGCCAGCAGCAACACAGGGCCTCTGCGGACCCAGTACTTC. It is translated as CASSNTGPLRTQYF.

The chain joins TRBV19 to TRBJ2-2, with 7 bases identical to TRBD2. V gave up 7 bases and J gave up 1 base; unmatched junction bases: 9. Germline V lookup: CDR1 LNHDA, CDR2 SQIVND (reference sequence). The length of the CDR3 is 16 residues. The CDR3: CASTLGRERNTGELFF. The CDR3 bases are TGTGCCAGTACCCTAGGGAGGGAGAGGAACACCGGGGAGCTGTTTTTT.

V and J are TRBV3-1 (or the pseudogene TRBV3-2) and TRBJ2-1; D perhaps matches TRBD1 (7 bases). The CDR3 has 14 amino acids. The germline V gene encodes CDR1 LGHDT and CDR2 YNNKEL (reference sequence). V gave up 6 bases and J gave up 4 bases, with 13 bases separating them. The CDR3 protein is CASRSRGEYNEQFF. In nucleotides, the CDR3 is TGTGCCAGCAGATCCAGGGGGGAGTACAATGAGCAGTTCTTC.

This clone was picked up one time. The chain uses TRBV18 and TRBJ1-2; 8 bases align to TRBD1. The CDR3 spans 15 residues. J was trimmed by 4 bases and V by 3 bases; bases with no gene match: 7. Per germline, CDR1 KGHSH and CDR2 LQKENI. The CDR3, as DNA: TGTGCCAGCTCACCTCAACAGGGGGAAGTCTATGGCTACACCTTC. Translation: CASSPQQGEVYGYTF. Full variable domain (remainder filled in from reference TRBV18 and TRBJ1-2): NAGVMQNPRHLVRRRGQEARLRCSPMKGHSHVYWYRQLPEEGLKFMVYLQKENIIDESGMPKERFSAEFPKEGPSILRIQQVVRGDSAAYFCASSPQQGEVYGYTFGSGTRLTVV.